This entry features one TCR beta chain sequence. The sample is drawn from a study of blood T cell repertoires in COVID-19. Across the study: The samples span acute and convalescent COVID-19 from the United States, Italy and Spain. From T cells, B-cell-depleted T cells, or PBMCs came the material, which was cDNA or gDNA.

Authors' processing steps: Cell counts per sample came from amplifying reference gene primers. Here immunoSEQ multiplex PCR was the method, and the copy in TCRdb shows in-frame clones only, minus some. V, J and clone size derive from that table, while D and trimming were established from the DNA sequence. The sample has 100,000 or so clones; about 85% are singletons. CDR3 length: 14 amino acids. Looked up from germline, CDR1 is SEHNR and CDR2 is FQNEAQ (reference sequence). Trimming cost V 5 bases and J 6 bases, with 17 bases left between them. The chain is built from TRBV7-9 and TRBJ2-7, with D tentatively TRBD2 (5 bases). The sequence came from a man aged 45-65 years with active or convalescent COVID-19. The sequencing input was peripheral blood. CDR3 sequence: CASSPRGGFGEQYF. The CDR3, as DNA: TGTGCCAGCAGCCCTCGGGGTGGGTTTGGCGAGCAGTACTTC.